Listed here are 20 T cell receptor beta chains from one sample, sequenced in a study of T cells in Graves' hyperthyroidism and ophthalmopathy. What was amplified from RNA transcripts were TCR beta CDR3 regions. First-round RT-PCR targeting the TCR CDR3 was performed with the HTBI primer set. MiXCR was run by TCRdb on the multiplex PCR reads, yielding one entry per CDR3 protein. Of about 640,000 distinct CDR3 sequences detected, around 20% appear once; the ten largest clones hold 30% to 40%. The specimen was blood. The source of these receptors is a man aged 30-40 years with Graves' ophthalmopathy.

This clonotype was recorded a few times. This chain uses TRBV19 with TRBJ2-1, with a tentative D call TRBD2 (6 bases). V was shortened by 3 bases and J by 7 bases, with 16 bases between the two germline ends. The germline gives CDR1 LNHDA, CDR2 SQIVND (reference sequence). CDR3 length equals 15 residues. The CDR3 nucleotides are TGTGCCAGTAGTATGGGTAGCGGAGTAACAAATGAGCAGTTCTTC. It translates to CASSMGSGVTNEQFF.

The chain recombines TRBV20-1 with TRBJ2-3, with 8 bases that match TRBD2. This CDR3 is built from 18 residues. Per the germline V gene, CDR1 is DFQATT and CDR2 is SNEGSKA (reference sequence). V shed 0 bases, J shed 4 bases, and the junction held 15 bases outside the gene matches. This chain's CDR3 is CSARDPGGSGRGSDTQYF. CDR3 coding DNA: TGCAGTGCTAGAGACCCGGGGGGCAGCGGGAGAGGGTCAGATACGCAGTATTTT.

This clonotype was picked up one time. The CDR3: CATGRVYNEQFF. The CDR3 DNA is TGTGCCACCGGGCGGGTCTACAATGAGCAGTTCTTC. The chain carries TRBV15 and TRBJ2-1; D possibly corresponds to TRBD2 (5 bases). The V gene lost 8 bases and the J gene lost 3 bases, with 8 bases spanning the gap. Per the germline V gene, CDR1 is LNHNV and CDR2 is YYDKDF (reference sequence). The CDR3 is 12 amino acids.

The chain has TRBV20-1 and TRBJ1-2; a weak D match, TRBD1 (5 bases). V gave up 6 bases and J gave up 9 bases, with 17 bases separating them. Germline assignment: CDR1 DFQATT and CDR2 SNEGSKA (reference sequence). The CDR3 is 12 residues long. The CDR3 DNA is TGCAGTGCCTTGGGGTGGAGGGGCAGCTACACCTTC. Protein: CSALGWRGSYTF.

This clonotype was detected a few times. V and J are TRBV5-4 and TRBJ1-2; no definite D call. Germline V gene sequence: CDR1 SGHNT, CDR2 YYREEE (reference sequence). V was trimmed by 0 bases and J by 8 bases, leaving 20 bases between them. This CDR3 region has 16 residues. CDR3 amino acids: CASSLGRDSRWEGYTF. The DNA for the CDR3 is TGTGCCAGCAGCTTGGGCCGGGATTCTCGGTGGGAGGGCTACACCTTC.

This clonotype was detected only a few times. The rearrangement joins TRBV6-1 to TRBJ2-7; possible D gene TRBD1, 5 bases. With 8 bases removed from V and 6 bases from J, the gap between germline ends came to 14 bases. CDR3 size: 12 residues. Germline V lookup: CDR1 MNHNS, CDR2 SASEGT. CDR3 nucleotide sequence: TGTGCCAGCCAGGGCCCCGTGGTCGAGCAGTACTTC. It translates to CASQGPVVEQYF.

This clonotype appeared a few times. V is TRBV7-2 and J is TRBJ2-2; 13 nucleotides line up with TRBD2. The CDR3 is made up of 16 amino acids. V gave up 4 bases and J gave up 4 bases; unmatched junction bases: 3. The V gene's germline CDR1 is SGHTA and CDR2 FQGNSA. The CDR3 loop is CASSSRTSGSTGELFF. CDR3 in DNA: TGTGCCAGCAGCTCTCGGACTAGCGGGAGCACCGGGGAGCTGTTTTTT.

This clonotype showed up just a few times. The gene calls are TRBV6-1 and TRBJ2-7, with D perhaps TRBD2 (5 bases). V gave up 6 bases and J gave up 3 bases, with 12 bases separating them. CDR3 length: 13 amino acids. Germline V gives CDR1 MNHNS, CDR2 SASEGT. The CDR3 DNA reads TGTGCCAGCAGCCATAGAGAGGGCTACGAGCAGTACTTC. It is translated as CASSHREGYEQYF.

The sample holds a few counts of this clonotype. The DNA of the CDR3 is TGTGCCAGCAGCGAAAGAGGGGGCGCCGAGTACGAGCAGTACTTC. Translation gives CASSERGGAEYEQYF. V usage is TRBV9 and J usage is TRBJ2-7; TRBD1 agrees at 7 bases. Trimming cost V 3 bases and J 4 bases; bases outside gene matches: 10. CDR3 length equals 15 residues. Germline V gene data show CDR1 as SGDLS and CDR2 as YYNGEE.

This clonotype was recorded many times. The CDR3 bases are TGTGCCAGCAGTGAATACCGGCAATCGAACACTGAAGCTTTCTTT. Its protein product is CASSEYRQSNTEAFF. The V gene is TRBV6-1, the J gene TRBJ1-1; D call uncertain. This CDR3 contains 15 residues. The V end lost 2 bases, the J end lost 1 base, and 11 bases lay between the germline ends. Germline values: CDR1 MNHNS, CDR2 SASEGT.

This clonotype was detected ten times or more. CDR3 region: CATRRRGWYNEQFF. CDR3 sequence (DNA): TGTGCCACCCGGCGAAGGGGCTGGTACAATGAGCAGTTCTTC. The chain is built from TRBV7-2 and TRBJ2-1; TRBD1 is a possible D gene (5 bases). Germline assignment: CDR1 SGHTA and CDR2 FQGNSA. Deletions cut 10 bases from V and 4 bases from J, with 17 bases between. This CDR3 contains 14 residues.

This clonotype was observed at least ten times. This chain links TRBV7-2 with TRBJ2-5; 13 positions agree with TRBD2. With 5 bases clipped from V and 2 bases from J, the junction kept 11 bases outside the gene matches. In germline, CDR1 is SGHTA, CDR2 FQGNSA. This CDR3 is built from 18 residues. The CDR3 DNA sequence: TGTGCCAGCAGCCCGTCGAGGACTAGCGGGAGTTGGCAAGAGACCCAGTACTTC. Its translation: CASSPSRTSGSWQETQYF. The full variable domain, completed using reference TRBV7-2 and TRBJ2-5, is GAGVSQSPSNKVTEKGKDVELRCDPISGHTALYWYRQSLGQGLEFLIYFQGNSAPDKSGLPSDRFSAERTGGSVSTLTIQRTQQEDSAVYLCASSPSRTSGSWQETQYFGPGTRLLVL.

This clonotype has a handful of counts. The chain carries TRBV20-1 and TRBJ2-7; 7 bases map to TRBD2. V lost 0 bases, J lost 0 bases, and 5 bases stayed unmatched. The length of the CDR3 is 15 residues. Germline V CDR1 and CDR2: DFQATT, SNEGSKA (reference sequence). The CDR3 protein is CSARDNGGSSYEQYF. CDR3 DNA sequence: TGCAGTGCTAGAGATAACGGGGGGTCCTCCTACGAGCAGTACTTC.

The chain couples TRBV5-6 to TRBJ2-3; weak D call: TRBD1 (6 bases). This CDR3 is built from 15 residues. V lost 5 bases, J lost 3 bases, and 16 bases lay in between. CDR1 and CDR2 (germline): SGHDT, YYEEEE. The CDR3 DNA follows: TGTGCCAGCAGTTCTGGGGGCCCAGGTACAGATACGCAGTATTTT. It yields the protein CASSSGGPGTDTQYF.

The CDR3 nucleotides are TGTGCCAGCCGGGAACAGGGTCGTAGAAAGACTGAAGCTTTCTTT. It codes for CASREQGRRKTEAFF. The J gene is TRBJ1-1, the V gene TRBV27; maybe TRBD1 (6 bases). The germline gives CDR1 MNHEY, CDR2 SMNVEV (reference sequence). V lost 8 bases and J 5 bases, leaving 21 bases between the germline ends. The CDR3 consists of 15 residues.

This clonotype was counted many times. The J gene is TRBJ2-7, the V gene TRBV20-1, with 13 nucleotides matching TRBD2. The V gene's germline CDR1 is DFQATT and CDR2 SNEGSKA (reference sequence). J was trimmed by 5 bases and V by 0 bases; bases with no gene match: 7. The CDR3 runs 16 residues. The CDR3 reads CSARDPGLAGVHEQYF. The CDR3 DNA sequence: TGCAGTGCTAGAGACCCCGGACTAGCGGGAGTACACGAGCAGTACTTC.

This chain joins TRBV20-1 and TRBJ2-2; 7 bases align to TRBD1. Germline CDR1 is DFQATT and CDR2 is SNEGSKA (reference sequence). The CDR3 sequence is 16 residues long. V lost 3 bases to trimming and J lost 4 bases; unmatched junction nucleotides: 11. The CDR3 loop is CSASPAGTAVTGELFF. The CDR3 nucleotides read TGCAGTGCTAGCCCTGCCGGGACAGCCGTCACCGGGGAGCTGTTTTTT.

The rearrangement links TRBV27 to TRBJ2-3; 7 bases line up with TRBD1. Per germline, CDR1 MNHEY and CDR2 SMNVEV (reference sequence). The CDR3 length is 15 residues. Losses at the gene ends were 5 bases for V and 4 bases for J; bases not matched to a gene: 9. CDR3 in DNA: TGTGCCAGCAGTCCGCTTCCTGACAGGGCAGATACGCAGTATTTT. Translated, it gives CASSPLPDRADTQYF.

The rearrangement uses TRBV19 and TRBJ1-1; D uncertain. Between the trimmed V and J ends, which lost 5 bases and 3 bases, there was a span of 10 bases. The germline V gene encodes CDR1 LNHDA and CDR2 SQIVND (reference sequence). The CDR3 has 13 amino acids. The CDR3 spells CASSYSMYTEAFF. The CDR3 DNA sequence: TGTGCCAGTAGTTACTCAATGTACACTGAAGCTTTCTTT.

CDR3 in amino acids: CASSLVLGGTQYF. DNA of the CDR3: TGCGCCAGCAGCTTGGTTCTGGGAGGTACGCAGTATTTT. The chain couples TRBV5-1 to TRBJ2-3; maybe TRBD2 (6 bases). Germline loops: CDR1 SGHRS, CDR2 YFSETQ. The CDR3 loop spans 13 amino acids. Deletions cut 0 bases from V and 8 bases from J, with 10 bases between.